The 14 T cell receptor beta chains in this list originate from one sample, sequenced in a study of T cell responses to AZD1222 COVID-19 vaccine. Profiling relied on immunoSEQ multiplex PCR, and the TCRdb table lists in-frame clones only, not all of them. The data hold about 150,000 clones, with roughly 89% observed a single time. The specimen was peripheral blood, collected 28 days after the second dose of the MenACWY control vaccine. These receptors originate from an adult who received the MenACWY meningococcal vaccine as a control.

The J gene is TRBJ1-1, the V gene TRBV7-2; TRBD1 might be the D (5 bases). V was trimmed by 4 bases and J by 0 bases, leaving 6 bases between them. This CDR3 has 13 amino acids. CDR1 and CDR2 (germline): SGHTA, FQGNSA. The CDR3 here is CASSWGLNTEAFF. DNA for the CDR3: TGTGCCAGCAGCTGGGGGTTGAACACTGAAGCTTTCTTT.

The chain employs TRBV9 and TRBJ2-1; a weak D match, TRBD1 (5 bases). Germline V gene lookup returns CDR1 SGDLS and CDR2 YYNGEE. Trimming took off 4 bases at V and 9 bases at J, with 11 bases between the two ends. CDR3 size: 12 residues. CDR3: CASSPGHAEQFF. CDR3 DNA sequence: TGTGCCAGCAGCCCAGGGCACGCTGAGCAGTTCTTC.

The CDR3 DNA follows: TGTGCCAGCAGGGACAGGTCGGATAATTCACCCCTCCACTTT. It is translated as CASRDRSDNSPLHF. This sequence joins TRBV6-5 and TRBJ1-6; TRBD1 agrees at 7 bases. CDR3 length: 14 amino acids. Trimming cost V 6 bases and J 5 bases; bases outside gene matches: 4. Germline V gene lookup returns CDR1 MNHEY and CDR2 SVGAGI.

V and J are TRBV27 and TRBJ2-3, with 8 bases lining up with TRBD2. Losses at the gene ends were 2 bases for V and 0 bases for J; bases not matched to a gene: 7. This CDR3 contains 17 residues. CDR1 and CDR2 (germline): MNHEY, SMNVEV (reference sequence). CDR3 amino acids: CASSLRSSGTSTDTQYF. The CDR3 coding sequence is TGTGCCAGCAGTTTAAGGAGTAGCGGGACTAGCACAGATACGCAGTATTTT.

The chain combines TRBV15 with TRBJ1-6; D is uncertain. The CDR3 has 18 amino acids. The V gene's germline CDR1 is LNHNV and CDR2 YYDKDF (reference sequence). V was clipped by 0 bases and J by 6 bases, with 18 bases between them. The CDR3 sequence is CATSRDGIGTGGNSPLHF. CDR3 DNA: TGTGCCACCAGCAGAGATGGAATAGGCACGGGAGGTAATTCACCCCTCCACTTT. Filled out from reference TRBV15 and TRBJ1-6, the complete variable domain reads DAMVIQNPRYQVTQFGKPVTLSCSQTLNHNVMYWYQQKSSQAPKLLFHYYDKDFNNEADTPDNFQSRRPNTSFCFLDIRSPGLGDTAMYLCATSRDGIGTGGNSPLHFGNGTRLTVT.

The chain links TRBV25-1 to TRBJ2-7, with a possible D match to TRBD1 (6 bases). The germline V and J ends were trimmed by 3 bases and 5 bases, with 11 bases remaining between them. The germline CDR1 and CDR2 sequences are MGHDK and SYGVNS. The CDR3 totals 13 residues. The CDR3 DNA reads TGTGCCAGCAGTGAGTGGGACAACGACGAGCAGTACTTC. Protein product: CASSEWDNDEQYF.

The chain links TRBV7-2 to TRBJ2-2; 10 positions match TRBD1. This CDR3 has 16 residues. The V segment lost 6 bases and the J segment 5 bases; nucleotides outside the gene matches: 9. CDR1 SGHTA and CDR2 FQGNSA come from the germline V gene. Here the CDR3 DNA reads TGTGCCAGCAGGACAGGGGGCAACCAAGGTACCGGGGAGCTGTTTTTT. It codes for CASRTGGNQGTGELFF.

This chain joins TRBV7-2 and TRBJ1-1, with D possibly being TRBD1 (5 bases). This CDR3 comprises 13 residues. Germline V gene data show CDR1 as SGHTA and CDR2 as FQGNSA. V shed 1 base and J shed 5 bases, with 8 bases lying between them. The CDR3 protein is CASSLGGWTEAFF. As DNA, the CDR3 is TGTGCCAGCAGCTTAGGGGGGTGGACTGAAGCTTTCTTT.

The chain is built from TRBV6-5 and TRBJ1-5; possible D gene TRBD1, 6 bases. The CDR3 is 14 residues long. Germline V gene sequence: CDR1 MNHEY, CDR2 SVGAGI. V gave up 5 bases and J gave up 3 bases, with 11 bases separating them. Here the CDR3 DNA reads TGTGCCAGCAGTCCGTGGGACACCAATCAGCCCCAGCATTTT. Protein sequence: CASSPWDTNQPQHF.

The count of this clone is one. The chain combines TRBV3-1 (or the pseudogene TRBV3-2) with TRBJ1-6; 9 nucleotides match TRBD1. V dropped 2 bases and J dropped 4; count of bases not matched to a gene: 6. CDR1 LGHDT and CDR2 YNNKEL come from the germline V gene (reference sequence). The CDR3 totals 17 residues. The CDR3 coding sequence is TGTGCCAGCAGCCAACCAACAGGGGGCTGGTATAATTCACCCCTCCACTTT. It encodes CASSQPTGGWYNSPLHF.

The rearrangement joins TRBV24-1 to TRBJ2-5, with 12 bases matching TRBD2. In germline, CDR1 is KGHDR, CDR2 SFDVKD. The CDR3 has 15 residues. After removal of 5 bases from V and 0 bases from J, the junction contained 0 bases not matched to a gene. Here the CDR3 DNA reads TGTGCCACCAGTGGACTAGCGGGGGACCAAGAGACCCAGTACTTC. As protein: CATSGLAGDQETQYF.

The chain carries TRBV18 and TRBJ2-3; possible D gene TRBD1, 6 bases. Germline CDR1 and CDR2: KGHSH and LQKENI. V lost 2 bases and J lost 2, with 8 bases in between. This CDR3 has 14 amino acids. The CDR3 region is CASSPGQYTDTQYF. The CDR3 coding sequence is TGTGCCAGCTCACCAGGACAGTACACAGATACGCAGTATTTT.

This clone was found a few times. The V call is TRBV5-6, the J call TRBJ1-4; D remains ambiguous. Germline V gene sequence: CDR1 SGHDT, CDR2 YYEEEE. CDR3 length: 14 amino acids. The V end lost 0 bases, the J end lost 0 bases, and 3 bases lay between the germline ends. The chain's CDR3 is CASSLVATNEKLFF. DNA of the CDR3: TGTGCCAGCAGCTTGGTTGCAACTAATGAAAAACTGTTTTTT.

The gene calls are TRBV4-3 and TRBJ2-2, with TRBD1 matching 8 bases. The ends lost 3 bases at V and 5 bases at J; junction bases unmatched: 5. Looked up from germline, CDR1 is LGHNA and CDR2 is YSLEER. The CDR3 length is 15 residues. The CDR3: CASSQRTGTTGELFF. CDR3 bases: TGCGCCAGCAGCCAGCGGACAGGGACGACCGGGGAGCTGTTTTTT.